This record covers a single TCR beta chain. The data were obtained in a study of T cells after somatic rescue of genetic block. Libraries were prepared by immunoSEQ multiplex PCR; TCRdb keeps only in-frame clonotypes and omits some of them. Of about 67,000 clones in the sample, 92% are singletons; the top ten hold less than 3.5%. CDR3 length: 12 amino acids. The germline CDR1 and CDR2 sequences are SQVTM and ANQGSEA. The germline V and J ends were trimmed by 6 bases and 4 bases, with 12 bases remaining between them. This sequence was found in a man aged 35 to 55. The sequencing sample was made of peripheral blood mononuclear cells (PBMCs). The rearrangement joins TRBV29-1 to TRBJ1-2; TRBD1 might be the D (5 bases). CDR3 protein: CSVDGTSYGYTF. As DNA, the CDR3 is TGCAGCGTGGACGGGACCAGCTATGGCTACACCTTC. Full variable domain (missing parts from reference TRBV29-1 and TRBJ1-2): SAVISQKPSRDICQRGTSLTIQCQVDSQVTMMFWYRQQPGQSLTLIATANQGSEATYESGFVIDKFPISRPNLTFSTLTVSNMSPEDSSIYLCSVDGTSYGYTFGSGTRLTVV.